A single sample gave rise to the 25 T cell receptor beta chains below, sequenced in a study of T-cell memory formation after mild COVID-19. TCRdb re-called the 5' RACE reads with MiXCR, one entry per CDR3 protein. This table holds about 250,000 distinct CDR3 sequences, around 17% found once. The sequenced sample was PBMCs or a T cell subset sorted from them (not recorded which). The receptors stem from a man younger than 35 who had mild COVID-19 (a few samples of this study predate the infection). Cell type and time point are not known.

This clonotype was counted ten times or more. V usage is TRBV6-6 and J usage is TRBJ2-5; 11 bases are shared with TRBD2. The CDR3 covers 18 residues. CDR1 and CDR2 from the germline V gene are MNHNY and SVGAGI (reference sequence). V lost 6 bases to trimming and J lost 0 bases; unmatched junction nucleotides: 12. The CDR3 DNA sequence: TGTGCCAGCAGGCCAACTAGCGGGGGCATGGCGTACCAAGAGACCCAGTACTTC. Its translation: CASRPTSGGMAYQETQYF.

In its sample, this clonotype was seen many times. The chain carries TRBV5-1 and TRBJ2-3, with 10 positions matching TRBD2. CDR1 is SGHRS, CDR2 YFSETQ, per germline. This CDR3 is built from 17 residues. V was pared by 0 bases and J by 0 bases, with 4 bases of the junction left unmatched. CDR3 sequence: CASSLGTSGKSTDTQYF. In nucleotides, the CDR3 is TGCGCCAGCAGCTTGGGGACTAGCGGTAAGAGCACAGATACGCAGTATTTT.

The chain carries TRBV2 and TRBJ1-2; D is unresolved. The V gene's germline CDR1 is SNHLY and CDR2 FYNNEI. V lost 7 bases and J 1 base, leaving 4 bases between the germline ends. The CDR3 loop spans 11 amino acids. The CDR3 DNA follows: TGTGCCAGCAAAGATAACTATGGCTACACCTTC. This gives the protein CASKDNYGYTF.

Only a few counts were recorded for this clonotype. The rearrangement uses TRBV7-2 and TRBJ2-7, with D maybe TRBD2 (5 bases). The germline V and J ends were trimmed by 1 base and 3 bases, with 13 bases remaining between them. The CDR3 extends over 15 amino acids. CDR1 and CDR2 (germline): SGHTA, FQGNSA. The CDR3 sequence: CASSLVEGGLYEQYF. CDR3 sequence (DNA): TGTGCCAGCAGCTTAGTCGAGGGTGGACTCTACGAGCAGTACTTC. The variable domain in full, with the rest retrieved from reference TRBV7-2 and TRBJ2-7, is GAGVSQSPSNKVTEKGKDVELRCDPISGHTALYWYRQSLGQGLEFLIYFQGNSAPDKSGLPSDRFSAERTGGSVSTLTIQRTQQEDSAVYLCASSLVEGGLYEQYFGPGTRLTVT.

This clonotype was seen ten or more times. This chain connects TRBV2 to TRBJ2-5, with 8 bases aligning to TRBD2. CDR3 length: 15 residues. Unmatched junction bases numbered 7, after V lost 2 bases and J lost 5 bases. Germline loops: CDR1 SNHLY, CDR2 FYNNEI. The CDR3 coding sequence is TGTGCCAGCAGTGAACCGGGGGGGCTAAGGGAGACCCAGTACTTC. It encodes CASSEPGGLRETQYF. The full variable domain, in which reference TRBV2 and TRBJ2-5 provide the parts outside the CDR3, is EPEVTQTPSHQVTQMGQEVILRCVPISNHLYFYWYRQILGQKVEFLVSFYNNEISEKSEIFDDQFSVERPDGSNFTLKIRSTKLEDSAMYFCASSEPGGLRETQYFGPGTRLLVL.

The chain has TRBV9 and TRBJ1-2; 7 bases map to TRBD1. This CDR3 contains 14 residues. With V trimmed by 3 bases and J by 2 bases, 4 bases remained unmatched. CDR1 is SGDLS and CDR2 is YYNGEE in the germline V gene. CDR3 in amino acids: CASSDNRGNYGYTF. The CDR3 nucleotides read TGTGCCAGCAGCGATAACAGGGGAAACTATGGCTACACCTTC.

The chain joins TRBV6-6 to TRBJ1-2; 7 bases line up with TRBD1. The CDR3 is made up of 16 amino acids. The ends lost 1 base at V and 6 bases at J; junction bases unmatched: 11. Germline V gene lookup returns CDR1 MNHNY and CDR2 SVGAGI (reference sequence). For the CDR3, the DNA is TGTGCCAGCAGTTACTTGGGGCAGGGGGAAATGGATGGCTACACCTTC. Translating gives CASSYLGQGEMDGYTF.

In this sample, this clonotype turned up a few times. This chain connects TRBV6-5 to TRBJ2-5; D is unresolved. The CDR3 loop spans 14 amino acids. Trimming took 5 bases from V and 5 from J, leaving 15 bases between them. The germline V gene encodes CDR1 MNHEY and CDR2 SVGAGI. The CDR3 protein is CASSPPALPETQYF. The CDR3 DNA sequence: TGTGCCAGCAGTCCCCCGGCCCTTCCCGAGACCCAGTACTTC.

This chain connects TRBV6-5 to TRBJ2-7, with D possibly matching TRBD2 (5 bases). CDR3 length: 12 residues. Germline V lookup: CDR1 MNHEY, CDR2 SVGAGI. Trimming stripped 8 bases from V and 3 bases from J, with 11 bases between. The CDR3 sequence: CASGRTGYEQYV. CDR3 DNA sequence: TGTGCCAGCGGCCGGACTGGCTACGAGCAGTACGTC.

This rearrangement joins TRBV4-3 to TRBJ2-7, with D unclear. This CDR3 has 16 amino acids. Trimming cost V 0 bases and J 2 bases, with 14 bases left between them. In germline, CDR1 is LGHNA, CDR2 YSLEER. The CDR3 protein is CASSQDRSWAPYEQYF. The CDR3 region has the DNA TGCGCCAGCAGCCAAGATAGGAGTTGGGCCCCCTACGAGCAGTACTTC.

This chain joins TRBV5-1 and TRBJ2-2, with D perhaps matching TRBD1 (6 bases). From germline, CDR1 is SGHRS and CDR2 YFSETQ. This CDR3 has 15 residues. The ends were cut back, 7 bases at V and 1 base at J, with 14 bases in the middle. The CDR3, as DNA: TGCGCCAGCGAGTCCGGGACAAAGAACACCGGGGAGCTGTTTTTT. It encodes CASESGTKNTGELFF.

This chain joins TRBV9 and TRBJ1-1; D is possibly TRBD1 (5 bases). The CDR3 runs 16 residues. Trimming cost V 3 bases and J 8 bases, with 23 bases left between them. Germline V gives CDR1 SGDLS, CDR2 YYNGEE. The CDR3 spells CASSEGPWEEGGEAFF. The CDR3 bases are TGTGCCAGCAGCGAGGGGCCGTGGGAAGAAGGAGGGGAAGCTTTCTTT.

The CDR3 reads CASSVEGGEGQETQYF. The CDR3 bases are TGTGCCAGCAGCGTAGAAGGCGGCGAAGGACAAGAGACCCAGTACTTC. The genes are TRBV9 and TRBJ2-5, with D unclear. V dropped 0 bases and J dropped 2 bases, with 14 bases sitting between them. The germline gives CDR1 SGDLS, CDR2 YYNGEE. The CDR3 has 16 amino acids. Full variable domain (missing parts from reference TRBV9 and TRBJ2-5): DSGVTQTPKHLITATGQRVTLRCSPRSGDLSVYWYQQSLDQGLQFLIQYYNGEERAKGNILERFSAQQFPDLHSELNLSSLELGDSALYFCASSVEGGEGQETQYFGPGTRLLVL.

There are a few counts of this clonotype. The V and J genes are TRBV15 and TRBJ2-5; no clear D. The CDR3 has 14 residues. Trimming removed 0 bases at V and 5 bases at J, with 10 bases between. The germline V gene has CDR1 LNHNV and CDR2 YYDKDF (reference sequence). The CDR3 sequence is CATSRDQGSETQYF. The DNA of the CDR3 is TGTGCCACCAGCAGAGATCAAGGTTCGGAGACCCAGTACTTC. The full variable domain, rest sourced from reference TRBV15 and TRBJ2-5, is DAMVIQNPRYQVTQFGKPVTLSCSQTLNHNVMYWYQQKSSQAPKLLFHYYDKDFNNEADTPDNFQSRRPNTSFCFLDIRSPGLGDTAMYLCATSRDQGSETQYFGPGTRLLVL.

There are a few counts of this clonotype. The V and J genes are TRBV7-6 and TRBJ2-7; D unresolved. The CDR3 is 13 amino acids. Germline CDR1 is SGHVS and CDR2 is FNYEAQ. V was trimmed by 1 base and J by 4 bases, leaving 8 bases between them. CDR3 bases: TGTGCCAGCAGCTTAGAGATATCGTACGAGCAGTACTTC. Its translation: CASSLEISYEQYF.

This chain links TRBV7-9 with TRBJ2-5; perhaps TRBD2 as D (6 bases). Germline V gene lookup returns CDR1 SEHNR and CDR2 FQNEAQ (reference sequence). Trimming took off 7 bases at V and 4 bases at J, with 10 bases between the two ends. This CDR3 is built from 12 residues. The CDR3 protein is CASKGGAETQYF. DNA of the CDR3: TGTGCCAGCAAGGGCGGGGCAGAGACCCAGTACTTC.

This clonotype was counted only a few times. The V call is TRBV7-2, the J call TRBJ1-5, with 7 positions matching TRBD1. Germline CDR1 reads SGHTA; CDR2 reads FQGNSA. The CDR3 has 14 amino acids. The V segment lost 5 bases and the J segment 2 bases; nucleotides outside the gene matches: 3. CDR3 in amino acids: CASSQGVGNQPQHF. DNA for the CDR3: TGTGCCAGCAGCCAGGGGGTTGGCAATCAGCCCCAGCATTTT.

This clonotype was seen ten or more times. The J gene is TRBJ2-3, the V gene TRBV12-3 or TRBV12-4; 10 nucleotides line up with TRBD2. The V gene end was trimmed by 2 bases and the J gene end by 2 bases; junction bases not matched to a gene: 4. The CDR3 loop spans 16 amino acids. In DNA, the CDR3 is TGTGCCAGCAGTTTAAGGCTAGCGGGGGTCACAGATACGCAGTATTTT. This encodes CASSLRLAGVTDTQYF.

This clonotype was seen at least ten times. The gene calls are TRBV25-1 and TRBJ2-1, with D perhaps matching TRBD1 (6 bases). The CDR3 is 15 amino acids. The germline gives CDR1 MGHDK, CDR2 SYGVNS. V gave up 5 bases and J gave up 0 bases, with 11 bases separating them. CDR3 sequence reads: CASSLQGNSYNEQFF. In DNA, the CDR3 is TGTGCCAGCAGTTTACAGGGAAACTCCTACAATGAGCAGTTCTTC.

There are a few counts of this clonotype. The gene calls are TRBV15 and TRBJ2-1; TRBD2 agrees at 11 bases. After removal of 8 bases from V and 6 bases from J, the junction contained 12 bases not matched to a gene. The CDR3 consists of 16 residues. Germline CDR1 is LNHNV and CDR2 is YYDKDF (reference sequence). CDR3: CATGTRTGTSGNEQFF. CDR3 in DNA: TGTGCCACCGGCACCAGAACCGGGACTAGCGGCAATGAGCAGTTCTTC.

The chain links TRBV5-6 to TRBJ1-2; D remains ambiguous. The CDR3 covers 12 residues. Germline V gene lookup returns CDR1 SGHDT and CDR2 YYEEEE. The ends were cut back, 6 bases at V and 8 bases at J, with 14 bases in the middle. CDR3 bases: TGTGCCAGCACCGTCGACATTCGGGGCTACACCTTC. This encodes CASTVDIRGYTF. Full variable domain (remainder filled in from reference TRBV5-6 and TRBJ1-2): DAGVTQSPTHLIKTRGQQVTLRCSPKSGHDTVSWYQQALGQGPQFIFQYYEEEERQRGNFPDRFSGHQFPNYSSELNVNALLLGDSALYLCASTVDIRGYTFGSGTRLTVV.

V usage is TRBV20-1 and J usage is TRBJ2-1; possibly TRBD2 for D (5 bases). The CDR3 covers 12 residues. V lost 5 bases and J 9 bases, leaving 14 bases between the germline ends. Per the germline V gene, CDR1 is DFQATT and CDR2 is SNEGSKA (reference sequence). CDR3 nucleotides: TGCAGTGCTGGGATATTGAGCGGTGAGCAGTTCTTC. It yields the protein CSAGILSGEQFF.

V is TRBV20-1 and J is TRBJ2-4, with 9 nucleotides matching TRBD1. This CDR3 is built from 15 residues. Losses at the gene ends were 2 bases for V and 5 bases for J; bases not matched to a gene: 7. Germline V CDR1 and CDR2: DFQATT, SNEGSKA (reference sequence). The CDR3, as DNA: TGCAGTGCTAGACCACCGGACAGGGGACAAAACATTCAGTACTTC. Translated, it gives CSARPPDRGQNIQYF.

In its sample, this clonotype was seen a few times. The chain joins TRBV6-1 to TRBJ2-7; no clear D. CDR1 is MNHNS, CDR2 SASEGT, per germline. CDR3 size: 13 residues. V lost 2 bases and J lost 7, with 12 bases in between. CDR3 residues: CASSESGPREQYF. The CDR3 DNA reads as TGTGCCAGCAGTGAATCAGGTCCCAGGGAGCAGTACTTC.

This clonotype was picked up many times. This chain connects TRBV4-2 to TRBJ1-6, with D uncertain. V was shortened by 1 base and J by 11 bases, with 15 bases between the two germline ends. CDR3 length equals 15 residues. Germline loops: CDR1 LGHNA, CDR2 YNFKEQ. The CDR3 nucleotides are TGTGCCAGCAGCCAAGGGAGGGCCCCCCTAGCACCCCTCCACTTT. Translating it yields CASSQGRAPLAPLHF.